In this sample, the clone carrying this TCR beta chain turned up once. This sample is drawn from a study of blood T cell repertoires in COVID-19. Measured with immunoSEQ multiplex PCR; TCRdb has only the in-frame clones, and not every one. The repertoire holds 180,000 or so clones, with 86% as singletons. The length of the CDR3 is 14 residues. In germline, CDR1 is MNHEY, CDR2 SVGAGI. V lost 8 bases and J 0 bases, leaving 13 bases between the germline ends. J is TRBJ1-1 and V is TRBV6-5; unclear D gene. The receptor was derived from a man aged 35 to 55 with acute COVID-19. The sequencing sample was made of PBMCs or T cells enriched from blood (not recorded which). The CDR3 reads CASRNELMNTEAFF. CDR3 DNA sequence: TGTGCCAGCCGAAATGAACTGATGAACACTGAAGCTTTCTTT.